This T cell receptor beta chain originates from a study of blood T cells in healthy people across ages. This clonotype was seen a few times. Each sample gave at least 6 million isolated PBMCs. Next came a second PCR, run for roughly 6 to 11 cycles, which used a sample-barcoded 5' primer along with a J-beta primer mix. TCRdb ran MiXCR on the 5' RACE reads and lists one entry per CDR3 protein. The sample carries about 680,000 distinct CDR3 sequences, roughly 50% recorded once. CDR1 SGHTA and CDR2 FQGTGA come from the germline V gene. Between the trimmed V and J ends, which lost 5 bases and 6 bases, there was a span of 14 bases. There are 14 residues in the CDR3.

The sample comprised blood. The chain recombines TRBV7-3 with TRBJ2-1; a possible D gene is TRBD2 (5 bases). This TCR derives from an older woman in good health. The CDR3: CASSLPGKGNEQFF. The CDR3 DNA reads as TGTGCCAGCAGCCTTCCGGGGAAGGGCAATGAGCAGTTCTTC.